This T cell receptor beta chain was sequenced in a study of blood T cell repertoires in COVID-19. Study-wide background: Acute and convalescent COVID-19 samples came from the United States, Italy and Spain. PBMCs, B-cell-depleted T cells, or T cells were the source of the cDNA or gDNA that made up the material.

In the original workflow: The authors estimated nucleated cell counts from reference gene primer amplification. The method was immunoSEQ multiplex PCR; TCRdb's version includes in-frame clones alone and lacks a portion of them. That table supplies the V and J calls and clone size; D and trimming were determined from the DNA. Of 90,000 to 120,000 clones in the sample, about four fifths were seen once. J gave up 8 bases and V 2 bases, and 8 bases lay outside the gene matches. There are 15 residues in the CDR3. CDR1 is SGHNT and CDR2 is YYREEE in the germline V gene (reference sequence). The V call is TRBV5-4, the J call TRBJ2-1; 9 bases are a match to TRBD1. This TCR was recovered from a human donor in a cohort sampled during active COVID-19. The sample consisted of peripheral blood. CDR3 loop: CASSFEQGAIYEQFF. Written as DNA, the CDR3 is TGTGCCAGCAGCTTTGAACAGGGGGCTATCTATGAGCAGTTCTTC. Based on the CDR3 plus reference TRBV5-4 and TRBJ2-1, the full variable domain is ETGVTQSPTHLIKTRGQQVTLRCSSQSGHNTVSWYQQALGQGPQFIFQYYREEENGRGNFPPRFSGLQFPNYSSELNVNALELDDSALYLCASSFEQGAIYEQFFGPGTRLTVL.